A single T cell receptor beta chain is shown here with its context. The data originate from a study of T cell responses to AZD1222 COVID-19 vaccine. Germline values: CDR1 SGHRS, CDR2 YFSETQ. CDR3 length equals 14 residues. Between the trimmed V and J ends, which lost 2 bases and 4 bases, there was a span of 12 bases. Using immunoSEQ multiplex PCR, the repertoire was profiled, and TCRdb retains in-frame clones only, with some absent. The table lists more than 150,000 clones, roughly 92% of them singletons. The rearrangement uses TRBV5-1 and TRBJ1-1; D not resolved. This receptor was taken from an adult in good health. The starting material was peripheral blood, obtained on day 0 of AZD1222 vaccination. CDR3 sequence reads: CASSLKIFGTEAFF. DNA of the CDR3: TGCGCCAGCAGCTTAAAGATATTTGGCACTGAAGCTTTCTTT.